The 22 T cell receptor beta chains listed next were all sequenced from one sample in a study of blood T cell repertoires in COVID-19. Clones were read by immunoSEQ multiplex PCR, and TCRdb kept only the in-frame ones, dropping some. The sample includes 150,000 to 200,000 clones, more than 80% of them seen just once. The sequencing sample was made of PBMCs or T cells enriched from blood (not recorded which). The receptor source for this set is a man aged 45 to 65 who had recovered from COVID-19.

The CDR3 protein is CASSVQAGGEQYF. As DNA, the CDR3 is TGTGCCAGCAGTGTCCAGGCCGGTGGCGAGCAGTACTTC. V usage is TRBV2 and J usage is TRBJ2-7; D not resolved. Germline V gene lookup returns CDR1 SNHLY and CDR2 FYNNEI. There are 13 residues in the CDR3. Trimming left V 4 bases short and J 6 bases short, with 13 bases between. The whole variable domain, remainder taken from reference TRBV2 and TRBJ2-7, is EPEVTQTPSHQVTQMGQEVILRCVPISNHLYFYWYRQILGQKVEFLVSFYNNEISEKSEIFDDQFSVERPDGSNFTLKIRSTKLEDSAMYFCASSVQAGGEQYFGPGTRLTVT.

Details on this clone: One end of the junction fails to match germline, which may point to a read error. This rearrangement joins TRBV6-1 to TRBJ2-3; 10 bases are a match to TRBD2. Germline lookup yields CDR1 MNHNS and CDR2 SASEGT. The CDR3 contains 15 residues. The CDR3: CASSQAGGPADTQYF. The CDR3 DNA reads as TGTGCCAGCAGTCAAGCGGGGGGGCCAGCAGATACGCAGTATTTT.

The chain is built from TRBV5-1 and TRBJ1-1; a possible D gene is TRBD1 (6 bases). This CDR3 is built from 18 residues. Trimming shortened V by 0 bases and J by 1 base, and 19 bases separated the two germline ends. From germline, CDR1 is SGHRS and CDR2 YFSETQ. The CDR3 loop reads CASSLGLGGRGGNTEAFF. Written as DNA, the CDR3 is TGCGCCAGCAGCTTGGGGCTCGGGGGGCGCGGAGGGAACACTGAAGCTTTCTTT.

The V call is TRBV19, the J call TRBJ2-1; a weak D match, TRBD2 (5 bases). The germline V and J ends were trimmed by 4 bases and 10 bases, with 11 bases remaining between them. The germline CDR1 and CDR2 sequences are LNHDA and SQIVND (reference sequence). The length of the CDR3 is 12 residues. CDR3 sequence reads: CASSKDSLEQFF. CDR3 DNA sequence: TGTGCCAGTAGTAAGGACTCCCTCGAGCAGTTCTTC.

This rearrangement joins TRBV5-1 to TRBJ2-1; 14 positions agree with TRBD2. The length of the CDR3 is 16 residues. V was pared by 4 bases and J by 5 bases, with 5 bases of the junction left unmatched. Germline V gives CDR1 SGHRS, CDR2 YFSETQ. The DNA of the CDR3 is TGCGCCAGCAGCCTTGGGACTAGCGGGGGAGACAATGAGCAGTTCTTC. It specifies CASSLGTSGGDNEQFF.

This clone was recorded at least ten times. V is TRBV4-3 and J is TRBJ1-1, with D possibly TRBD1 on 5 matching bases. Trimming shortened V by 0 bases and J by 4 bases, and 12 bases separated the two germline ends. Germline V gives CDR1 LGHNA, CDR2 YSLEER. CDR3 length: 15 residues. CDR3 region: CASSQDLLRGTEAFF. In nucleotides, the CDR3 is TGCGCCAGCAGCCAAGATTTACTAAGGGGCACTGAAGCTTTCTTT.

This clone was recorded once. The J gene is TRBJ2-1, the V gene TRBV25-1; TRBD2 matches 8 bases. The CDR3 has 18 amino acids. From germline, CDR1 is MGHDK and CDR2 SYGVNS. V shed 3 bases, J shed 5 bases, and the junction held 15 bases outside the gene matches. In DNA, the CDR3 is TGTGCCAGCAGTGATTCAATCTCCGAGCGGGGGTGGGACAATGAGCAGTTCTTC. Translating gives CASSDSISERGWDNEQFF.

The chain employs TRBV10-1 and TRBJ1-1; D possibly corresponds to TRBD1 (5 bases). The CDR3 extends over 13 amino acids. Germline V gene sequence: CDR1 WNHNN, CDR2 SYGVQD (reference sequence). V was clipped by 3 bases and J by 3 bases, with 8 bases between them. The CDR3 region has the DNA TGCGCCAGCAGTGACGGGGGGGACACTGAAGCTTTCTTT. This sequence encodes CASSDGGDTEAFF.

The rearrangement uses TRBV5-1 and TRBJ1-2; D is possibly TRBD1 (6 bases). Germline loops: CDR1 SGHRS, CDR2 YFSETQ. The CDR3 contains 14 residues. Trimming stripped 4 bases from V and 8 bases from J, with 18 bases between. CDR3: CASSPEGGTGGYTF. Written as DNA, the CDR3 is TGCGCCAGCAGCCCAGAGGGGGGGACTGGCGGCTACACCTTC.

This clone was seen only a few times. The V gene is TRBV19, the J gene TRBJ1-6, with D unresolved. CDR1 and CDR2 from the germline V gene are LNHDA and SQIVND (reference sequence). Trimming pared 2 bases from V and 6 bases from J, leaving 8 bases between. The CDR3 loop spans 14 amino acids. The CDR3 reads CASSINSLNSPLHF. In DNA form, the CDR3 reads TGTGCCAGTAGTATAAATTCACTTAATTCACCCCTCCACTTT. The complete variable domain, with remaining parts taken from reference TRBV19 and TRBJ1-6, reads DGGITQSPKYLFRKEGQNVTLSCEQNLNHDAMYWYRQDPGQGLRLIYYSQIVNDFQKGDIAEGYSVSREKKESFPLTVTSAQKNPTAFYLCASSINSLNSPLHFGNGTRLTVT.

As regards this clone: The germline gene is not matched at one end of the junction; a read error may be the cause. The rearrangement links TRBV19 to TRBJ1-2; unclear D gene. The CDR3 sequence is 17 residues long. The germline V gene encodes CDR1 LNHDA and CDR2 SQIVND (reference sequence). The chain's CDR3 is CTSTPGSLARSFYGYTF. In DNA form, the CDR3 reads TGTACCAGTACGCCGGGTTCTTTGGCCCGTTCCTTCTATGGCTACACCTTC.

This clone was counted between two and nine times. The gene calls are TRBV7-2 and TRBJ2-5; 8 nucleotides align to TRBD2. CDR1 is SGHTA, CDR2 FQGNSA, per germline. This CDR3 has 14 amino acids. The V gene end was trimmed by 3 bases and the J gene end by 5 bases; junction bases not matched to a gene: 5. CDR3 sequence reads: CASSFGGGPETQYF. CDR3 DNA sequence: TGTGCCAGCAGCTTCGGGGGGGGGCCGGAGACCCAGTACTTC.

V gene TRBV7-9 combines with J gene TRBJ2-5; D possibly uses TRBD1 or TRBD2 (7 bases each). The CDR3 totals 16 residues. V lost 4 bases and J lost 3, with 18 bases in between. CDR1 SEHNR and CDR2 FQNEAQ come from the germline V gene (reference sequence). CDR3 loop: CASSSAGQLLEETQYF. Here the CDR3 DNA reads TGTGCCAGCAGCTCAGCGGGACAGCTATTAGAAGAGACCCAGTACTTC.

This clone was seen just once. The junction shows a germline mismatch at one end, possibly a read error. The rearrangement joins TRBV15 to TRBJ1-3; the D gene is possibly TRBD1 (5 bases). The length of the CDR3 is 12 residues. Germline CDR1 is LNHNV and CDR2 is YYDKDF (reference sequence). The CDR3 DNA sequence: TGTGCCACCAGCAGAGACCAGGGTTTTATACATTTT. Translation gives CATSRDQGFIHF.

CDR3 DNA: TGTGCCAGCAGCTTATGGCACGGGACGGAGGGCCAAGACGCTTTCTTT. Amino acids: CASSLWHGTEGQDAFF. The chain employs TRBV5-8 and TRBJ1-1; D possibly corresponds to TRBD1 (5 bases). This CDR3 has 16 amino acids. Germline assignment: CDR1 SGHTS and CDR2 YDEGEE. The V end lost 2 bases, the J end lost 11 bases, and 25 bases lay between the germline ends.

The rearrangement joins TRBV19 to TRBJ1-5; TRBD1 might be the D (5 bases). The V gene lost 7 bases and the J gene lost 5 bases, with 12 bases spanning the gap. Germline-derived CDR1 and CDR2 are LNHDA and SQIVND (reference sequence). The CDR3 consists of 13 residues. The CDR3 region is CASTKGQDQPQHF. The CDR3 DNA reads as TGTGCCAGTACAAAGGGGCAGGATCAGCCCCAGCATTTT.

CDR3 protein: CASSSEVNYGYTF. The CDR3 region has the DNA TGCGCCAGCAGTAGCGAAGTTAACTATGGCTACACCTTC. The chain combines TRBV5-1 with TRBJ1-2; the D is unclear. CDR1 SGHRS and CDR2 YFSETQ come from the germline V gene. The CDR3 consists of 13 residues. V lost 5 bases and J lost 1, with 9 bases in between.

This sequence joins TRBV7-2 and TRBJ1-2; D remains unclear. This CDR3 has 16 residues. V lost 1 base and J lost 4, with 16 bases in between. Germline-derived CDR1 and CDR2 are SGHTA and FQGNSA. CDR3 coding DNA: TGTGCCAGCAGCTTAGGAGTAGAGGGAGGTCCCTATGGCTACACCTTC. This translates into CASSLGVEGGPYGYTF.

The chain uses TRBV4-1 and TRBJ2-5, with D unclear. CDR3 length: 13 amino acids. Trimming took 1 base from V and 2 from J, leaving 5 bases between them. Germline loops: CDR1 MGHRA, CDR2 YSYEKL. The CDR3 loop reads CASSQALQETQYF. Written as DNA, the CDR3 is TGCGCCAGCAGCCAAGCCCTACAAGAGACCCAGTACTTC.

The chain employs TRBV9 and TRBJ2-1, with 8 bases that match TRBD1. The CDR3 has 15 residues. V shed 3 bases and J 4 bases; nucleotides not matched to a gene: 6. CDR1 and CDR2 from the germline V gene are SGDLS and YYNGEE. DNA of the CDR3: TGTGCCAGCAGCGGCACCAGGGGGCGGTACAATGAGCAGTTCTTC. This translates into CASSGTRGRYNEQFF.

J is TRBJ1-6 and V is TRBV7-9; 10 bases are shared with TRBD1. V lost 1 base and J lost 4; bases outside the gene matches: 4. Germline values: CDR1 SEHNR, CDR2 FQNEAQ (reference sequence). The CDR3 runs 17 residues. As DNA, the CDR3 is TGTGCCAGCAGCTTAGGGGACAGGGGACCATATAATTCACCCCTCCACTTT. This codes for CASSLGDRGPYNSPLHF.

This chain connects TRBV19 to TRBJ1-1; 7 bases are shared with TRBD1. The CDR3 has 16 residues. The J segment lost 3 bases and the V segment lost 3 bases, leaving 10 bases of the junction unmatched. Germline lookup yields CDR1 LNHDA and CDR2 SQIVND (reference sequence). The CDR3 DNA sequence: TGTGCCAGTAGTATTCGCACAGGGGTTGGGGACACTGAAGCTTTCTTT. This sequence encodes CASSIRTGVGDTEAFF.